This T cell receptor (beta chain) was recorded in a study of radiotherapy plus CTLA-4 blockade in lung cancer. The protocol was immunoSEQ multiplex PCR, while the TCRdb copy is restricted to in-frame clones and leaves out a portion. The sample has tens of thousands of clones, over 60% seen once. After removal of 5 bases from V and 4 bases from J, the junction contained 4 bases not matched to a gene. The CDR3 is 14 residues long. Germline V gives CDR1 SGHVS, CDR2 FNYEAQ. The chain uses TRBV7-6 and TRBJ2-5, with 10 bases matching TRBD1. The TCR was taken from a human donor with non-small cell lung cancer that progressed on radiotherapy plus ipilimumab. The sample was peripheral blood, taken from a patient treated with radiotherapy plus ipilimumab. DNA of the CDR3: TGTGCCAGCAGCACAGGGACAGGGGCAGAGACCCAGTACTTC. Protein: CASSTGTGAETQYF.